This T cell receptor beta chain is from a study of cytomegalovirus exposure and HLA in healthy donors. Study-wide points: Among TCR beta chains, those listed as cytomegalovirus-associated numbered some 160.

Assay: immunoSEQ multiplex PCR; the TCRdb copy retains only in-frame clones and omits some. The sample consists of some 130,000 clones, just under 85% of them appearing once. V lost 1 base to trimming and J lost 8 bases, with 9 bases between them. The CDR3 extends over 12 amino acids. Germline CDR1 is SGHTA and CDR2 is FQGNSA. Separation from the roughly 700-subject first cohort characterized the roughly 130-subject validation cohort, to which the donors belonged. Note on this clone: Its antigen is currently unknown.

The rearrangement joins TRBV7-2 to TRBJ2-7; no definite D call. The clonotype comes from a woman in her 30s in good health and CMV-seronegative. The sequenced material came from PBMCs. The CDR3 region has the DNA TGTGCCAGCAGCTTAGATTTCGTAAAGCAGTACTTC. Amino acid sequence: CASSLDFVKQYF.